This T cell receptor (beta chain) was profiled in a study of blood T cell repertoires in COVID-19. Per the germline V gene, CDR1 is WNHNN and CDR2 is SYGVQD (reference sequence). This CDR3 comprises 14 residues. Trimming removed 6 bases from V and 4 bases from J; junction bases left unmatched: 3. This table comes from immunoSEQ multiplex PCR, and its TCRdb copy is limited to in-frame clones, with some not included. The sample has 200,000 to 250,000 clones, about 83% seen once; the top ten hold 6.8%. The TCR was taken from a woman aged 35 to 49 who had recovered from COVID-19. The specimen sequenced was PBMCs or T cells enriched from blood (not recorded which). The genes are TRBV10-1 and TRBJ2-1, with 10 positions matching TRBD2. DNA of the CDR3: TGCGCCAGCAGCCCTAGCGGGAGTTACAATGAGCAGTTCTTC. Protein: CASSPSGSYNEQFF.